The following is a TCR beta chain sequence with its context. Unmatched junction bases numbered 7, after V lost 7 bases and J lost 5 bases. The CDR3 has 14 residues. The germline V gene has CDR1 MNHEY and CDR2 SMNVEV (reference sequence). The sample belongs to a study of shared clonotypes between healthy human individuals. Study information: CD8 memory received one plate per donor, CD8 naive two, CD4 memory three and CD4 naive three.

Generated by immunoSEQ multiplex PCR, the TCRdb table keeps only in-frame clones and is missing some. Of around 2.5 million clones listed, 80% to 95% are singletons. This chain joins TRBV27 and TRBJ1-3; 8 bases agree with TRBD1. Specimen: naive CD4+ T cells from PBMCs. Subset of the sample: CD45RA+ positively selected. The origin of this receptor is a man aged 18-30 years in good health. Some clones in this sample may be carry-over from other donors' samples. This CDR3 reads CASTANRGRNTIYF. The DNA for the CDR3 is TGTGCCAGCACGGCCAACAGGGGGAGAAACACCATATATTTT.